The clone carrying this TCR beta chain was recorded a few times. The antigen is not known. The survey-level immunoSEQ assay was used. TCRdb's table, derived via immunoSEQ multiplex PCR, lists solely in-frame clones and lacks some. The table lists approximately 35,000 clones, 65% to 80% of them singletons, with 2% to 3% in the top ten. These data are taken from a study of STAT5B mutations in CD4+ large granular lymphocyte leukemia. General study results and limits: TRBV06-family usage was enriched in top patient clones (8/27) versus controls (2/35). No patients shared main leukemic clonotypes, though about 24% appeared at low frequency elsewhere.

Trimming took 7 bases from V and 3 from J; bases not matched to a gene: 3. The CDR3 extends over 12 amino acids. Looked up from germline, CDR1 is WSHSY and CDR2 is SAAADI. The specimen was CD4+ T cells from blood buffy coats. This TCR came from a human donor in good health. The chain recombines TRBV10-2 with TRBJ2-7; TRBD2 agrees at 7 bases. CDR3 residues: CASKRGNYEQYF. In DNA, the CDR3 is TGCGCCAGCAAGCGGGGAAACTACGAGCAGTACTTC.